This T cell receptor (beta chain) is from a study of OX40 agonist ivuxolimab in advanced cancers. Data came from immunoSEQ multiplex PCR; TCRdb stores just in-frame clones and leaves some out. The sample has over 45,000 clones, roughly 85% seen once. V was shortened by 1 base and J by 1 base, with 8 bases between the two germline ends. CDR3 length: 14 residues. The germline CDR1 and CDR2 sequences are MDHEN and SYDVKM. The rearrangement uses TRBV28 and TRBJ2-7; D uncertain. This specimen was CD4+ or CD8+ T cells sorted from blood, taken in a trial of the OX40 agonist ivuxolimab. The receptor's source is an adult with an advanced solid tumor such as melanoma, head and neck, liver or kidney cancer. In nucleotides, the CDR3 is TGTGCCAGCAGTTTATCTACATCGTCCTACGAGCAGTACTTC. Amino acid sequence: CASSLSTSSYEQYF.